A single sample is the source of the 12 T cell receptor beta chains below, sequenced in a study of shared clonotypes between healthy human individuals. Some clones are missing from TCRdb's copy, which holds only in-frame ones; the method was immunoSEQ multiplex PCR. The data show hundreds of thousands of clones, around 96% seen once. CD8 cells classed as naive were CD45RO-negative and positively selected for CCR7, excluding terminally differentiated effector memory CD45RA+ cells. The source material was naive CD8+ T cells sorted from blood. The origin of the receptors is a woman in her thirties in good health.

V is TRBV2 and J is TRBJ2-7; D gene ambiguous. This CDR3 has 11 amino acids. Germline CDR1 and CDR2: SNHLY and FYNNEI. V shed 6 bases and J shed 3 bases, with 6 bases lying between them. This CDR3 is CASRDDYEQYF. CDR3 DNA sequence: TGTGCCAGCAGGGACGACTACGAGCAGTACTTC.

The V and J genes are TRBV7-9 and TRBJ1-1, with 8 positions matching TRBD1. This CDR3 is 14 amino acids long. V lost 7 bases and J lost 11; bases outside the gene matches: 15. Germline CDR1 is SEHNR and CDR2 is FQNEAQ (reference sequence). The CDR3 protein is CASTHPGQANGAFF. DNA of the CDR3: TGTGCCAGCACCCACCCGGGACAGGCCAATGGGGCTTTCTTT.

The chain combines TRBV2 with TRBJ1-2; 7 nucleotides agree with TRBD1. V shed 2 bases and J 1 base; nucleotides not matched to a gene: 7. In germline, CDR1 is SNHLY, CDR2 FYNNEI. This CDR3 is 16 amino acids long. Here the CDR3 reads CASSEISGTDNYGYTF. DNA for the CDR3: TGTGCCAGCAGTGAAATATCCGGGACAGATAACTATGGCTACACCTTC. The full variable domain, in which reference TRBV2 and TRBJ1-2 provide the parts outside the CDR3, is EPEVTQTPSHQVTQMGQEVILRCVPISNHLYFYWYRQILGQKVEFLVSFYNNEISEKSEIFDDQFSVERPDGSNFTLKIRSTKLEDSAMYFCASSEISGTDNYGYTFGSGTRLTVV.

This rearrangement joins TRBV5-6 to TRBJ1-1; the D is unclear. Deletions cut 3 bases from V and 7 bases from J, with 10 bases between. The CDR3 runs to 12 residues. Looked up from germline, CDR1 is SGHDT and CDR2 is YYEEEE. In DNA, the CDR3 is TGTGCCAGCAGCTCTACCAGCCTTGAAGCTTTCTTT. Translating gives CASSSTSLEAFF.

The chain is built from TRBV19 and TRBJ2-7, with D perhaps assigned TRBD1 or TRBD2 (5 bases each). Germline V lookup: CDR1 LNHDA, CDR2 SQIVND (reference sequence). This CDR3 comprises 15 residues. Trimming cost V 6 bases and J 0 bases, with 15 bases left between them. CDR3 in DNA: TGTGCCAGTAGCTGGGACGGTTACAGCTCCTACGAGCAGTACTTC. Translated, it gives CASSWDGYSSYEQYF.

This sequence joins TRBV4-1 and TRBJ2-7; D is uncertain. This CDR3 contains 15 residues. The germline CDR1 and CDR2 sequences are MGHRA and YSYEKL. Trimming took off 0 bases at V and 1 base at J, with 10 bases between the two ends. CDR3 coding DNA: TGCGCCAGCAGCCAAGATCGAGACGGTTCCTACGAGCAGTACTTC. This encodes CASSQDRDGSYEQYF.

The CDR3 DNA sequence: TGTGCCACCAGCCTCGATCAGGTTTCCATTCAGTACTTC. Residues: CATSLDQVSIQYF. This chain links TRBV15 with TRBJ2-4; D is unresolved. Trimming pared 5 bases from V and 9 bases from J, leaving 14 bases between. This CDR3 has 13 amino acids. CDR1 is LNHNV and CDR2 is YYDKDF in the germline V gene (reference sequence). Combining the CDR3 with reference TRBV15 and TRBJ2-4 gives the whole variable domain DAMVIQNPRYQVTQFGKPVTLSCSQTLNHNVMYWYQQKSSQAPKLLFHYYDKDFNNEADTPDNFQSRRPNTSFCFLDIRSPGLGDTAMYLCATSLDQVSIQYFGAGTRLSVL.

V and J are TRBV5-1 and TRBJ1-1, with D perhaps TRBD1 (5 bases). The CDR3 is made up of 16 amino acids. Trimming took 0 bases from V and 0 from J, leaving 12 bases between them. CDR1 is SGHRS, CDR2 YFSETQ, per germline. The CDR3 region is CASSLDLGTLNTEAFF. The CDR3 DNA reads TGCGCCAGCAGCTTGGACCTCGGGACCCTGAACACTGAAGCTTTCTTT.

V usage is TRBV27 and J usage is TRBJ2-7, with 8 bases matching TRBD2. Per germline, CDR1 MNHEY and CDR2 SMNVEV (reference sequence). The CDR3 covers 14 residues. V lost 3 bases and J lost 2; bases outside the gene matches: 3. The CDR3 spells CASSFGTRPYEQYF. The CDR3 region has the DNA TGTGCCAGCAGTTTCGGGACTAGACCCTACGAGCAGTACTTC.

Of note for this clone: Other DNA sequences from this sample encode an identical CDR3 as well. The V gene is TRBV20-1, the J gene TRBJ2-7, with TRBD2 as a possible D gene (5 bases). V lost 3 bases and J 3 bases, leaving 6 bases between the germline ends. Germline CDR1 DFQATT, CDR2 SNEGSKA (reference sequence). This CDR3 region has 11 residues. CDR3 coding DNA: TGCAGTGCTAGGGCGGGCTACGAGCAGTACTTC. Amino acid sequence: CSARAGYEQYF.

Turning to this clone: Other DNA sequences in this sample translate to the same CDR3. This chain connects TRBV7-9 to TRBJ2-3; D ambiguous. V gave up 1 base and J gave up 4 bases, with 3 bases separating them. Per germline, CDR1 SEHNR and CDR2 FQNEAQ (reference sequence). The CDR3 spans 12 residues. CDR3 region: CASSLVPDTQYF. The CDR3 coding sequence is TGTGCCAGCAGCTTAGTGCCAGATACGCAGTATTTT.

This chain links TRBV2 with TRBJ2-7; 7 nucleotides align to TRBD2. The CDR3 loop spans 15 amino acids. V trimming: 1 base; J trimming: 1 base; junction bases outside the gene matches: 4. Per germline, CDR1 SNHLY and CDR2 FYNNEI. CDR3 in DNA: TGTGCCAGCAGTGAAGAAACTAGCGCTTCCTACGAGCAGTACTTC. Translated, it gives CASSEETSASYEQYF.